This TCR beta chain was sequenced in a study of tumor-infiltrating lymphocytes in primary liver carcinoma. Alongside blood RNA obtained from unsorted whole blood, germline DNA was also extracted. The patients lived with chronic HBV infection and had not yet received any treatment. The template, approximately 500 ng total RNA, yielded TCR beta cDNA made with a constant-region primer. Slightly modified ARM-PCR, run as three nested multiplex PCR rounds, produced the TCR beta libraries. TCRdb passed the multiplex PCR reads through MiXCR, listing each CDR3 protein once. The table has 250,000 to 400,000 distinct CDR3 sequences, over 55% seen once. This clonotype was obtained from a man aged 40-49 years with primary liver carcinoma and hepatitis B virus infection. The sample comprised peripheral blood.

The CDR3 is CASSLGAGPLETQYF. The CDR3 coding sequence is TGTGCCAGCAGTTTAGGCGCAGGACCCCTAGAGACCCAGTACTTC. The J gene is TRBJ2-5, the V gene TRBV28, with no clear D. V dropped 2 bases and J dropped 4 bases, with 14 bases sitting between them. The V gene's germline CDR1 is MDHEN and CDR2 SYDVKM. The CDR3 totals 15 residues.